The text below deals with one T cell receptor beta chain. Antigen: not known. This sample was included in a study of healthy donors' naive CD4 and CD8 T cells. Study-wide results and limits: A reported CD4+/CD8+ bias affected most V and J genes in naive cells. CDR3 charge plus V and J genes appeared to account for approximately 13% of CD4/CD8 variance.

Germline lookup yields CDR1 SQVTM and CDR2 ANQGSEA. Between the trimmed V and J ends, which lost 5 bases and 3 bases, there was a span of 7 bases. The CDR3 covers 11 residues. Each TCR library used around 0.5 ug of total RNA and a linear amplification protocol. Using its own MiXCR run on the reads, TCRdb lists one record per CDR3 protein. The sample shows about 180,000 distinct CDR3 sequences, over 60% of them seen only once. The TCR sequence derives from a pool of human donors in good health; the sample pools cells from several healthy donors. The chain links TRBV29-1 to TRBJ1-1; no clear D. Specimen: naive CD4+ and CD8+ T cells sorted from blood, pooled from several donors. The CDR3 DNA is TGCAGCGTTATTGGGTACACTGAAGCTTTCTTT. Translation gives CSVIGYTEAFF.